Listed below are T cell receptor beta chains from one sample, sequenced in a study of T cell clusters in autoimmune cytopenias. From its re-call of the multiplex PCR reads, TCRdb lists each CDR3 protein once, without DNA. Its table records some 7,200 distinct CDR3 sequences. The sample was also reused in another study, on T cell repertoires in aging, cancer and after chemotherapy.

Sequencing was performed on peripheral blood. These receptors all come from a human donor in good health. The CDR3 runs from the conserved cysteine through the conserved F or W. Rows may omit the clone size; those that give it use once, few, many or a size class.

J: TRBJ2-7
size: .
V: TRBV7-6
CDR3: CASSLALGPVHEQYF

J: TRBJ1-4
size: .
V: TRBV19
CDR3: CASSMSTGKLFF

J: TRBJ2-5
size: .
V: TRBV19
CDR3: CASKDRVVETQYF

J: TRBJ2-7
size: .
V: TRBV27
CDR3: CASSSAAYHEQYF

J: TRBJ2-1
size: medium-sized
V: TRBV6-5
CDR3: CASAGGGEQFF

J: TRBJ1-4
size: medium-sized
V: TRBV19
CDR3: CASRSDPTGEKLFF

J: TRBJ1-5
size: .
V: TRBV7-6
CDR3: CASSLEGEQPQHF

J: TRBJ1-1
size: .
V: TRBV6-5
CDR3: CASSYQGTGDTEAFF

J: TRBJ2-5
size: medium-sized
V: TRBV12-3/TRBV12-4
CDR3: CASTQGTSGGAGETQYF

J: TRBJ1-5
size: .
V: TRBV12-3/TRBV12-4
CDR3: CASSLGDQPQHF

J: TRBJ2-7
size: .
V: TRBV6-2/TRBV6-3
CDR3: CASTPGGPYEQYF

J: TRBJ2-3
size: .
V: TRBV12-3/TRBV12-4
CDR3: CASISGVSTDTQYF

J: TRBJ2-5
size: .
V: TRBV12-3/TRBV12-4
CDR3: CASSPDRAQETQYF